The 26 T cell receptor beta chains listed next were all sequenced from one sample in a study of regulatory T cells in long-lasting Graves disease. Time point meaning: newly diagnosed GD, antithyroid drugs for less than 3 months. RNA isolated from PBMCs was used to make the TCR library. Arm-PCR of CDR3 regions and iRepertoire HTBI primers were used to build TCR beta libraries. TCRdb processed the multiplex PCR reads anew with MiXCR; each CDR3 protein has one entry. This repertoire shows 400,000 to 450,000 distinct CDR3 sequences, 15% found once; its top ten account for around 15%. This same sample was also part of a study on T cells in Graves' hyperthyroidism and ophthalmopathy.

Sequencing used peripheral blood mononuclear cells (PBMCs), obtained at new diagnosis, from a patient treated with antithyroid drugs. The receptors were gathered from a woman in her twenties or thirties with Graves disease.

This clonotype has at least ten counts. The chain joins TRBV12-3 or TRBV12-4 to TRBJ1-1, with D possibly being TRBD1 (5 bases). V lost 7 bases, J lost 0 bases, and 9 bases lay in between. This CDR3 has 13 amino acids. CDR3 region: CASTLGLNTEAFF. In nucleotides, the CDR3 is TGTGCCAGCACTTTGGGGCTGAACACTGAAGCTTTCTTT.

The V and J genes are TRBV20-1 and TRBJ2-7, with D possibly matching TRBD2 (7 bases). The V end was cut by 1 base, the J end by 13 bases, with 17 bases between. This CDR3 has 12 amino acids. CDR1 is DFQATT and CDR2 is SNEGSKA in the germline V gene (reference sequence). The CDR3 DNA reads as TGCAGTGCTAGAGGGGGGCGGGGGCCCTTCTACTTC. It is translated as CSARGGRGPFYF.

There are many counts of this clonotype. CDR3 loop: CSVPLRFLAGGPGETQYF. CDR3 DNA: TGCAGCGTCCCACTCCGGTTTCTAGCGGGAGGGCCGGGAGAGACCCAGTACTTC. The chain employs TRBV29-1 and TRBJ2-5, with 12 nucleotides matching TRBD2. Trimming took 6 bases from V and 4 from J; bases not matched to a gene: 18. Per the germline V gene, CDR1 is SQVTM and CDR2 is ANQGSEA. The CDR3 has 18 residues.

The CDR3 here is CASSREIGSYNEQFF. The CDR3 region has the DNA TGTGCCAGCAGCCGGGAGATCGGCTCCTACAATGAGCAGTTCTTC. This chain links TRBV7-3 with TRBJ2-1; D may be TRBD2 (6 bases). The CDR3 covers 15 residues. V lost 5 bases and J lost 0, with 11 bases in between. Germline CDR1 reads SGHTA; CDR2 reads FQGTGA. Drawing the rest from reference TRBV7-3 and TRBJ2-1, the complete variable domain is GAGVSQTPSNKVTEKGKYVELRCDPISGHTALYWYRQSLGQGPEFLIYFQGTGAADDSGLPNDRFFAVRPEGSVSTLKIQRTERGDSAVYLCASSREIGSYNEQFFGPGTRLTVL.

This clonotype has just a few counts. The V call is TRBV15, the J call TRBJ2-3; no clear D. Germline CDR1 reads LNHNV; CDR2 reads YYDKDF (reference sequence). V gave up 5 bases and J gave up 1 base, with 10 bases separating them. The CDR3 has 14 amino acids. The CDR3: CATSPESRTDTQYF. DNA for the CDR3: TGTGCCACCAGCCCCGAGAGTCGCACAGATACGCAGTATTTT.

On this clonotype itself: Germline and junction disagree at one end, which may indicate a read error. The chain carries TRBV5-1 and TRBJ1-5; possible D gene TRBD1, 5 bases. CDR3 length: 14 amino acids. In germline, CDR1 is SGHRS, CDR2 YFSETQ. CDR3 protein: CASSLGGFEQPQHF. The CDR3 nucleotides read TGTGCCAGCAGCTTGGGGGGGTTTGAGCAGCCCCAGCATTTT.

This clonotype was seen many times. V gene TRBV4-1 combines with J gene TRBJ2-7; D gene uncertain. V was trimmed by 1 base and J by 5 bases, leaving 9 bases between them. The CDR3 is made up of 13 amino acids. CDR1 and CDR2 (germline): MGHRA, YSYEKL. Here the CDR3 DNA reads TGCGCCAGCAGCCAAGTAATAGAGAACGAGCAGTACTTC. Protein sequence: CASSQVIENEQYF.

In this sample, this clonotype turned up many times. This chain links TRBV20-1 with TRBJ2-1, with D possibly being TRBD2 (6 bases). Germline V gene lookup returns CDR1 DFQATT and CDR2 SNEGSKA (reference sequence). V was trimmed by 3 bases and J by 7 bases, leaving 19 bases between them. The CDR3 has 15 residues. In nucleotides, the CDR3 is TGCAGTGCTAGGCCTTCCCCGGGAGTCGGTAATGAGCAGTTCTTC. This translates into CSARPSPGVGNEQFF.

This clonotype was recorded at least ten times. The chain links TRBV5-1 to TRBJ2-3; no clear D. The CDR3 is made up of 11 amino acids. Trimming shortened V by 6 bases and J by 4 bases, and 6 bases separated the two germline ends. CDR1 is SGHRS, CDR2 YFSETQ, per germline. CDR3 DNA: TGCGCCAGCACTCTCGCAGATACGCAGTATTTT. Translation: CASTLADTQYF. Combining the CDR3 with reference TRBV5-1 and TRBJ2-3 gives the whole variable domain KAGVTQTPRYLIKTRGQQVTLSCSPISGHRSVSWYQQTPGQGLQFLFEYFSETQRNKGNFPGRFSGRQFSNSRSEMNVSTLELGDSALYLCASTLADTQYFGPGTRLTVL.

This chain uses TRBV6-2 or TRBV6-3 with TRBJ2-4; 8 positions agree with TRBD1. This CDR3 spans 17 amino acids. Looked up from germline, CDR1 is MNHEY and CDR2 is SVGEGT. After removal of 5 bases from V and 2 bases from J, the junction contained 11 bases not matched to a gene. The CDR3 sequence is CASSEPGGFVSKNIQYF. The CDR3, as DNA: TGTGCCAGCAGTGAGCCAGGGGGCTTTGTGTCCAAAAACATTCAGTACTTC.

Ten or more counts support this clonotype. The chain has TRBV5-1 and TRBJ2-1; 7 bases map to TRBD2. CDR1 SGHRS and CDR2 YFSETQ come from the germline V gene. The junction had 5 bases not matched to a gene; V was cut back by 2 bases and J by 6 bases. The CDR3 runs 14 residues. The CDR3, as DNA: TGCGCCAGCAGCTTCGGCGGGGGAGGCAATGAGCAGTTCTTC. The encoded protein is CASSFGGGGNEQFF. Full variable domain (missing parts from reference TRBV5-1 and TRBJ2-1): KAGVTQTPRYLIKTRGQQVTLSCSPISGHRSVSWYQQTPGQGLQFLFEYFSETQRNKGNFPGRFSGRQFSNSRSEMNVSTLELGDSALYLCASSFGGGGNEQFFGPGTRLTVL.

This clonotype was recorded many times. The chain recombines TRBV30 with TRBJ1-2; D remains unclear. Germline CDR1 is GTSNPN and CDR2 is SVGIG (reference sequence). The CDR3 has 14 residues. With 0 bases removed from V and 3 bases from J, the gap between germline ends came to 11 bases. The CDR3 DNA sequence: TGTGCCTGGAGTGTAAACAGACGTTACTATGGCTACACCTTC. Protein sequence: CAWSVNRRYYGYTF. The variable domain in full, with the rest retrieved from reference TRBV30 and TRBJ1-2, is SQTIHQWPATLVQPVGSPLSLECTVEGTSNPNLYWYRQAAGRGLQLLFYSVGIGQISSEVPQNLSASRPQDRQFILSSKKLLLSDSGFYLCAWSVNRRYYGYTFGSGTRLTVV.

There are a few counts of this clonotype. The chain is built from TRBV24-1 and TRBJ1-4, with D possibly matching TRBD1 (6 bases). The V gene lost 1 base and the J gene lost 7 bases, with 15 bases spanning the gap. Germline V gene lookup returns CDR1 KGHDR and CDR2 SFDVKD. This CDR3 contains 16 residues. DNA for the CDR3: TGTGCCACCAGTGATTTCGGCGGGGGACAAGGTGAAAAACTGTTTTTT. This translates into CATSDFGGGQGEKLFF.

The chain carries TRBV30 and TRBJ1-1; D is unresolved. The CDR3 covers 11 residues. Germline-derived CDR1 and CDR2 are GTSNPN and SVGIG (reference sequence). Trimming took 2 bases from V and 7 from J, leaving 8 bases between them. The CDR3: CAWSITGEAFF. For the CDR3, the DNA is TGTGCCTGGAGTATCACCGGTGAAGCTTTCTTT.

This clonotype appeared many times. The chain recombines TRBV20-1 with TRBJ1-1, with D tentatively TRBD1 (5 bases). The CDR3 is made up of 13 amino acids. Germline-derived CDR1 and CDR2 are DFQATT and SNEGSKA (reference sequence). Trimming removed 4 bases at V and 6 bases at J, with 15 bases between. The CDR3 loop is CSAKMTVAAEAFF. Here the CDR3 DNA reads TGCAGTGCTAAGATGACAGTAGCGGCTGAAGCTTTCTTT.

This clonotype has ten or more counts. V and J are TRBV6-1 and TRBJ2-5, with D possibly being TRBD2 (5 bases). The germline V and J ends were trimmed by 9 bases and 3 bases, with 29 bases remaining between them. The CDR3 covers 18 residues. Germline CDR1 MNHNS, CDR2 SASEGT. The DNA of the CDR3 is TGTGCCAGTCCCGCGAGCGGAAAAACCAAGATCGACGAAGAGACCCAGTACTTC. As protein: CASPASGKTKIDEETQYF.

This clonotype was seen ten or more times. The rearrangement uses TRBV30 and TRBJ1-1, with a tentative D call TRBD1 (5 bases). V lost 0 bases and J lost 5, with 16 bases in between. Germline CDR1 and CDR2: GTSNPN and SVGIG (reference sequence). This CDR3 region has 15 residues. The CDR3: CAWSVGPERVTEAFF. For the CDR3, the DNA is TGTGCCTGGAGTGTGGGGCCTGAACGGGTTACTGAAGCTTTCTTT.

This clonotype has ten or more counts. The chain employs TRBV12-3 or TRBV12-4 and TRBJ2-7, with TRBD2 identical over 8 bases. The CDR3 is 16 residues long. V was clipped by 5 bases and J by 1 base; unmatched bases: 10. CDR3 loop: CASSPERGYDSYEQYF. In DNA, the CDR3 is TGTGCCAGCAGTCCCGAGCGGGGGTACGATTCCTACGAGCAGTACTTC.

On this clonotype itself: A much larger clone lies one base from this, so it may be a read error. V and J are TRBV11-2 and TRBJ2-1; 8 bases match TRBD2. The ends lost 5 bases at V and 10 bases at J; junction bases unmatched: 16. CDR3 length: 16 amino acids. CDR1 SGHAT and CDR2 FQNNGV come from the germline V gene. In nucleotides, the CDR3 is TGTGCCAGCAGCCTCCAAGGAGCGGGAGTACCCTACGAGCAGTTCTTC. Translating gives CASSLQGAGVPYEQFF.

The J gene is TRBJ2-7, the V gene TRBV29-1; 8 positions agree with TRBD2. The J segment lost 6 bases and the V segment lost 3 bases, leaving 10 bases of the junction unmatched. Per the germline V gene, CDR1 is SQVTM and CDR2 is ANQGSEA. CDR3 length: 14 amino acids. The CDR3 protein is CSVEPAGGRREQYF. The CDR3 nucleotides are TGCAGCGTTGAGCCGGCGGGAGGCCGGCGCGAGCAGTACTTC.

This clonotype was counted at least ten times. J is TRBJ2-1 and V is TRBV3-1; TRBD2 aligns across 10 bases. This CDR3 contains 17 residues. Germline V gene data show CDR1 as LGHDT and CDR2 as YNNKEL (reference sequence). Trimming took 4 bases from V and 9 from J; bases not matched to a gene: 15. Here the CDR3 DNA reads TGTGCCAGCAGCCTGGGGGGTCTAGCGGGAGTTCAAATTGAGCAGTTCTTC. This sequence encodes CASSLGGLAGVQIEQFF.

The genes are TRBV2 and TRBJ2-7; D gene ambiguous. The CDR3 extends over 14 amino acids. Germline CDR1 is SNHLY and CDR2 is FYNNEI. The V end lost 2 bases, the J end lost 3 bases, and 11 bases lay between the germline ends. This CDR3 reads CASSELVRDYEQYF. The DNA for the CDR3 is TGTGCCAGCAGTGAATTGGTAAGGGACTACGAGCAGTACTTC.

This clonotype showed up many times. The J gene is TRBJ2-3, the V gene TRBV29-1; D remains unclear. Trimming took 7 bases from V and 0 from J, leaving 5 bases between them. CDR1 is SQVTM and CDR2 is ANQGSEA in the germline V gene. CDR3 length: 11 residues. The CDR3 region has the DNA TGCAGCGCGAGTAGCACAGATACGCAGTATTTT. It encodes CSASSTDTQYF.

This rearrangement joins TRBV5-1 to TRBJ2-5, with TRBD1 identical over 8 bases. Trimming cost V 8 bases and J 5 bases; bases outside gene matches: 14. This CDR3 is 15 amino acids long. Looked up from germline, CDR1 is SGHRS and CDR2 is YFSETQ. The DNA for the CDR3 is TGCGCCAGTAGACGAGACAGGGGCACTAGGGAGACCCAGTACTTC. Translating it yields CASRRDRGTRETQYF.

The CDR3 region has the DNA TGTGCCAGCATGATATCAGGGCGCGGGGAGACCCAGTACTTC. It specifies CASMISGRGETQYF. V gene TRBV28 combines with J gene TRBJ2-3; either TRBD1 or TRBD2 may supply D (5 bases each). The J call is in doubt because the DNA end fits TRBJ2-5 better. Germline CDR1 MDHEN, CDR2 SYDVKM. The CDR3 is 14 amino acids.

The chain carries TRBV6-2 or TRBV6-3 and TRBJ2-1, with 8 bases lining up with TRBD1. The CDR3 has 16 amino acids. Trimming at V came to 2 bases and at J to 3 bases, leaving 6 bases not matched to a gene. The germline V gene encodes CDR1 MNHEY and CDR2 SVGEGT. For the CDR3, the DNA is TGTGCCAGCAGTTACCCGGCAGGGGGCTACTACAATGAGCAGTTCTTC. Protein sequence: CASSYPAGGYYNEQFF.